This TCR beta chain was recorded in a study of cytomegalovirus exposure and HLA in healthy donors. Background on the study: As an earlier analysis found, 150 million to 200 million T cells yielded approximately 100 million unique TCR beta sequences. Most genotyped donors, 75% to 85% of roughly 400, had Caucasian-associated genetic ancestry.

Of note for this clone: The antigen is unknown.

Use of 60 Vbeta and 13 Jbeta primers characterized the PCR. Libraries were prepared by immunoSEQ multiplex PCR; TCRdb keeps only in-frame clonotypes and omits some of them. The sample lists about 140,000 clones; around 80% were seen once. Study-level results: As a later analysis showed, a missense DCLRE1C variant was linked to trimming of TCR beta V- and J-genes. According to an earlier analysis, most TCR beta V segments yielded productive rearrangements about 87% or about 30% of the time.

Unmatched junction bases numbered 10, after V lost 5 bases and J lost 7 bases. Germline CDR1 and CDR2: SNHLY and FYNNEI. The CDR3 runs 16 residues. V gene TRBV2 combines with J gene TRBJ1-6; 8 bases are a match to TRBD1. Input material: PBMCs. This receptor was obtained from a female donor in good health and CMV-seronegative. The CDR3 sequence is CASSFDRGGLNSPLHF. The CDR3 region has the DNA TGTGCCAGCAGTTTTGACAGGGGAGGTCTAAATTCACCCCTCCACTTT.